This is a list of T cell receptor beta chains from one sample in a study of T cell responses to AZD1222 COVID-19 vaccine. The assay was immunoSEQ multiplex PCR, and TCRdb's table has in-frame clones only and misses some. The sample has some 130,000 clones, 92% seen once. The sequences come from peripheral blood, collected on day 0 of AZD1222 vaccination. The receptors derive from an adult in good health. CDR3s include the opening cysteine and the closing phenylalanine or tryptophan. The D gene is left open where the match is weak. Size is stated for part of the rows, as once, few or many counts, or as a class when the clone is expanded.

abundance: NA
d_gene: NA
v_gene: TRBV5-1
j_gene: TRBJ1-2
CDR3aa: CASSLDLGSASGGYTF
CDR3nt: TGCGCCAGCAGCTTGGATTTGGGTTCGGCAAGTGGCGGCTACACCTTC

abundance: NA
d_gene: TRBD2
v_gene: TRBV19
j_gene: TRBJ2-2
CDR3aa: CASSPGSGSVRSTGELFF
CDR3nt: TGTGCCAGTAGCCCGGGTAGCGGGAGTGTAAGAAGCACCGGGGAGCTGTTTTTT

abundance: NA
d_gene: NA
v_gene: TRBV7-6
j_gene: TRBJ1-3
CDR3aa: CASSPSHGNTIYF
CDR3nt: TGTGCCAGCAGCCCCAGCCACGGCAACACCATATATTTT

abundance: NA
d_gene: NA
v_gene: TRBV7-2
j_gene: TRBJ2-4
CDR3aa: CASSPKVVGLLNAKNIQYF
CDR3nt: TGTGCCAGCAGCCCCAAGGTAGTTGGACTCCTTAACGCCAAAAACATTCAGTACTTC

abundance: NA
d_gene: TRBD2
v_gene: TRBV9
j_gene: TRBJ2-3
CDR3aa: CASSDLTSGRATQYF
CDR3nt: TGTGCCAGCAGCGATCTGACTAGCGGGAGAGCTACGCAGTATTTT

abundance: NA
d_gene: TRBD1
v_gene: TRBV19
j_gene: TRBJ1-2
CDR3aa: CASSSGGPSYGYTF
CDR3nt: TGTGCCAGTAGCTCAGGGGGCCCATCCTATGGCTACACCTTC

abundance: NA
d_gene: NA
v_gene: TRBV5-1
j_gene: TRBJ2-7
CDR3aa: CASSLLPGEIPYEQYF
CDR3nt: TGCGCCAGCAGCTTGCTCCCGGGAGAGATTCCATACGAGCAGTACTTC

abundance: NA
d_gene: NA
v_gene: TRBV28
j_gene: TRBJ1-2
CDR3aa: CASSLSPYGYTF
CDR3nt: TGTGCCAGCAGTTTATCCCCCTATGGCTACACCTTC

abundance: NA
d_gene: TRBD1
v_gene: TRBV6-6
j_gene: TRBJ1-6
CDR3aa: CASSRPKGQAGIYNSPLHF
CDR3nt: TGTGCCAGCAGTCGCCCAAAAGGACAGGCCGGAATTTATAATTCACCCCTCCACTTT

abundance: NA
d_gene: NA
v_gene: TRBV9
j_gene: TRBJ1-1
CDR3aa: CASSVEVNTEAFF
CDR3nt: TGTGCCAGCAGCGTAGAAGTGAACACTGAAGCTTTCTTT

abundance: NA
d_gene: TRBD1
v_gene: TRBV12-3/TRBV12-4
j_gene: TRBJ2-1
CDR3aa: CASDRDRYNEQFF
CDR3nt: TGTGCCAGCGACCGGGACAGATACAATGAGCAGTTCTTC

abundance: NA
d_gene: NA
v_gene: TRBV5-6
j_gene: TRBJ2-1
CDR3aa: CASSLVGVSYNEQFF
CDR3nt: TGTGCCAGCAGCTTGGTTGGGGTATCCTACAATGAGCAGTTCTTC

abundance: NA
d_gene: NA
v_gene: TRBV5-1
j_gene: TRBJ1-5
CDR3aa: CASSFSPGQGGSNQPQHF
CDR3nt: TGCGCCAGCAGCTTCAGCCCGGGCCAAGGGGGTAGCAATCAGCCCCAGCATTTT

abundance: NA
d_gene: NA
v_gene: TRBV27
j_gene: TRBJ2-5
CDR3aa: CASSFRSQETQYF
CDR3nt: TGTGCCAGCAGTTTCAGGAGCCAGGAGACCCAGTACTTC

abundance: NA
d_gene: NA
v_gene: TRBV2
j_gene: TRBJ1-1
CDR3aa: CASTLDQGTEAFF
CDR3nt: TGTGCCAGCACCCTCGACCAGGGGACTGAAGCTTTCTTT

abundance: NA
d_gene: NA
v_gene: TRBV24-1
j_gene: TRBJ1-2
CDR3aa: CATSDLLGEWSYGYTF
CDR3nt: TGTGCCACCAGTGATTTGCTCGGGGAATGGAGCTATGGCTACACCTTC

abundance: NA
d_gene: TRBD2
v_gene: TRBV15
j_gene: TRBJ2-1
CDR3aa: CATRAPGLAGGEQFF
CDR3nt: TGTGCCACCAGGGCCCCGGGACTAGCGGGAGGGGAGCAGTTCTTC

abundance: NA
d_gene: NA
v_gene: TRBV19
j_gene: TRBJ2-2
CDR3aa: CATQDSNTGELFF
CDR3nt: TGTGCCACTCAGGACAGTAACACCGGGGAGCTGTTTTTT

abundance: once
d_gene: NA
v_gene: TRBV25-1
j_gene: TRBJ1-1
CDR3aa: CASSEGKFAMTEAFF
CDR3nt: TGTGCCAGCAGTGAAGGCAAATTTGCGATGACTGAAGCTTTCTTT

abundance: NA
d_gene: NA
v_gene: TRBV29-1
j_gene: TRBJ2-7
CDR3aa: CSVHGDHSYEQYF
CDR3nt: TGCAGCGTCCACGGGGACCATTCCTACGAGCAGTACTTC

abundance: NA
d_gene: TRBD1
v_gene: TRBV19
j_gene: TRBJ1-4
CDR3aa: CASSTRQGYNEKLFF
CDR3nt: TGTGCCAGTAGTACCCGACAGGGCTATAATGAAAAACTGTTTTTT

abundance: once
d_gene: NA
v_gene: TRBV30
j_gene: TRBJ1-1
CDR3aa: CAGDTKTEAFF
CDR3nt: TGTGCAGGGGACACGAAGACTGAAGCTTTCTTT

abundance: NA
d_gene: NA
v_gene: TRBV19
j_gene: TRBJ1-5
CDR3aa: CASSIAGGNQPQHF
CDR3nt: TGTGCCAGTAGTATAGCTGGGGGCAATCAGCCCCAGCATTTT

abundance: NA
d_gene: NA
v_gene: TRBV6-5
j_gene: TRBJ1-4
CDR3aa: CAATEGLGNEKLFF
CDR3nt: TGTGCCGCTACGGAGGGCCTAGGGAATGAAAAACTGTTTTTT

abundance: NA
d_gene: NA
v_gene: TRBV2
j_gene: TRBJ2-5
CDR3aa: CASSPIRGDYETQYF
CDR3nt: TGTGCCAGCAGCCCAATTAGGGGGGATTATGAGACCCAGTACTTC

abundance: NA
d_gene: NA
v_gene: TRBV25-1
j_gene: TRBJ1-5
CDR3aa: CASSPGGTASNQPQHF
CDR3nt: TGTGCCAGCAGCCCCGGGGGGACGGCGAGCAATCAGCCCCAGCATTTT

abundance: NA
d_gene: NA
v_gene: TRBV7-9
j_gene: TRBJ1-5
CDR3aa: CASGSAGSNQPQHF
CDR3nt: TGTGCCAGCGGGTCGGCCGGTTCTAATCAGCCCCAGCATTTT

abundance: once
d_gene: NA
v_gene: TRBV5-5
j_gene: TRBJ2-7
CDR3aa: CVSSQGGAPYEQYF
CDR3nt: TGTGTCAGCAGCCAGGGGGGTGCCCCTTACGAGCAGTACTTC

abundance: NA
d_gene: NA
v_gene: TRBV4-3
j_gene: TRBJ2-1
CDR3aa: CASSQVAVSHNEQFF
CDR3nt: TGCGCCAGCAGCCAAGTAGCGGTCTCTCACAATGAGCAGTTCTTC

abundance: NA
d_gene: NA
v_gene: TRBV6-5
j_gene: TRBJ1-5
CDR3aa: CASGHNGNQPQHF
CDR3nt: TGTGCCAGCGGACATAACGGCAATCAGCCCCAGCATTTT

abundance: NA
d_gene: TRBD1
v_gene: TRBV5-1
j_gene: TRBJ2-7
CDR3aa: CASSAGTGSSDF
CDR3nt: TGCGCCAGCAGCGCCGGGACAGGGAGTTCGGACTTC

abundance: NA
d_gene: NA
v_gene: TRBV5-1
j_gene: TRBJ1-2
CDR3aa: CASSLFGKTNYGYTF
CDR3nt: TGCGCCAGCAGCTTGTTCGGAAAGACGAACTATGGCTACACCTTC

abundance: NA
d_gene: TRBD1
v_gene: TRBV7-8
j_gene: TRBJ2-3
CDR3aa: CASSLLGQHLGTDTQYF
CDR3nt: TGTGCCAGCAGCCTTCTGGGACAGCACCTTGGCACAGATACGCAGTATTTT

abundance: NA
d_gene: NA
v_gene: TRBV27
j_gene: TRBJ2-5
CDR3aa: CASTNDKSQETQYF
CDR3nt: TGTGCCAGCACTAATGACAAAAGTCAAGAGACCCAGTACTTC

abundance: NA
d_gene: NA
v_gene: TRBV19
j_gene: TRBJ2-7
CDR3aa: CASSPWRGYEQYF
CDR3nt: TGTGCCAGTAGTCCATGGAGGGGCTACGAGCAGTACTTC

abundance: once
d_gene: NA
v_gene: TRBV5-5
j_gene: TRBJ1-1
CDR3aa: CASSFSGGRETEAFF
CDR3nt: TGTGCCAGCAGCTTCAGCGGGGGGCGGGAGACTGAAGCTTTCTTT

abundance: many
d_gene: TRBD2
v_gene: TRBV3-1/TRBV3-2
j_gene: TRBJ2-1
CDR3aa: CASSQSAGSWDEQFF
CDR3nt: TGTGCCAGCAGCCAGTCAGCGGGATCGTGGGATGAGCAGTTCTTC

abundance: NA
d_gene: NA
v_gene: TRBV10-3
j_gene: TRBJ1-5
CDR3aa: CAISRDSNQPQHF
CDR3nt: TGTGCCATCAGCAGAGATAGCAATCAGCCCCAGCATTTT

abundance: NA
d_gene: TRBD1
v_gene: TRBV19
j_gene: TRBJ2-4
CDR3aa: CASRPSLGQGLGVVIQYF
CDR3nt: TGTGCCAGTAGACCCAGCCTAGGACAGGGTCTCGGGGTAGTCATTCAGTACTTC

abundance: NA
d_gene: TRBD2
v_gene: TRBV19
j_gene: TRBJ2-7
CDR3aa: CASSIAGLGSYEQYF
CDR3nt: TGTGCCAGTAGTATTGCGGGACTAGGAAGCTACGAGCAGTACTTC

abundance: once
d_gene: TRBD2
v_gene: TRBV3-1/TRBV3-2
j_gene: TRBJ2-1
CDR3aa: CASGASGRRRNEQFF
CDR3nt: TGTGCCAGCGGGGCTAGCGGGAGAAGGCGGAATGAGCAGTTCTTC

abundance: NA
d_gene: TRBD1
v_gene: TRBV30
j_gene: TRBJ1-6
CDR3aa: CAWRFEGAQSSYNSPLHF
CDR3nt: TGTGCCTGGAGGTTCGAGGGGGCCCAGAGCTCCTATAATTCACCCCTCCACTTT

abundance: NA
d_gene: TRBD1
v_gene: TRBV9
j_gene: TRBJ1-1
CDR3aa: CASSGGQKNTEAFF
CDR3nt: TGTGCCAGCAGCGGGGGACAGAAGAACACTGAAGCTTTCTTT

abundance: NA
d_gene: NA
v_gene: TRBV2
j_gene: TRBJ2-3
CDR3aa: CASMRAGRGTDTQYF
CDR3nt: TGTGCCAGCATGCGAGCGGGTCGGGGCACAGATACGCAGTATTTT

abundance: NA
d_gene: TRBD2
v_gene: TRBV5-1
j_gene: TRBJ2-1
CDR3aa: CASSLGLAPSPDEQFF
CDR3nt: TGCGCCAGCAGCTTAGGACTAGCCCCTAGCCCCGATGAGCAGTTCTTC

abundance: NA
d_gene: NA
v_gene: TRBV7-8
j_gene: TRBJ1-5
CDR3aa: CASSFRAGNQPQHF
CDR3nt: TGTGCCAGCAGCTTCCGGGCAGGAAATCAGCCCCAGCATTTT

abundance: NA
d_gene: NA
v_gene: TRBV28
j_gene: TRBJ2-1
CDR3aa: CASQHPGHYNEQFF
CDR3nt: TGTGCCAGCCAACACCCAGGCCACTACAATGAGCAGTTCTTC

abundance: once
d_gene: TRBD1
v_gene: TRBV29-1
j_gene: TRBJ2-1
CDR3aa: CSATKGGRTNEQFF
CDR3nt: TGCAGCGCCACGAAAGGGGGCAGAACCAATGAGCAGTTCTTC